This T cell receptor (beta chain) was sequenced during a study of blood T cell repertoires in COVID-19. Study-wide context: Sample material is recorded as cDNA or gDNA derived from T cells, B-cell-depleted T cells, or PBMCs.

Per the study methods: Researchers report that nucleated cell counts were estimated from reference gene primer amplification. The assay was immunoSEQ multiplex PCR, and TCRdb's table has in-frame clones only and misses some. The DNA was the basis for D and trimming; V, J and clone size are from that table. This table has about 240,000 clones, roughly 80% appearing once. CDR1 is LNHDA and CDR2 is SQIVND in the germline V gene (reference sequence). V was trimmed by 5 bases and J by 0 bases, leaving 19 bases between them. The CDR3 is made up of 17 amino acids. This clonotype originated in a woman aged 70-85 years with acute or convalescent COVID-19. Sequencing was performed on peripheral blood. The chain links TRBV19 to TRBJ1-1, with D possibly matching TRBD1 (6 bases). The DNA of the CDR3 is TGTGCCAGTAGTGCCCTGGACAGACTCCTTATGAACACTGAAGCTTTCTTT. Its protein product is CASSALDRLLMNTEAFF.